This entry lists 8 T cell receptor beta chains sequenced from one sample in a study of blood T cells in healthy people across ages. A second PCR, run for roughly 7 to 12 cycles, used a sample-barcoded 5' primer plus a J-beta primer mix. Each CDR3 protein gets one entry after TCRdb re-called the 5' RACE reads with MiXCR. The repertoire holds around 500,000 distinct CDR3 sequences, 25% to 35% seen once, with approximately 3.6% in the top ten. These data were also filed under a second study, of T cells of mothers and their children.

Material for sequencing was blood. The receptors originated from a boy aged 2 to 10 in good health.

The sample holds a few counts of this clonotype. The J gene is TRBJ2-5, the V gene TRBV15; D possibly corresponds to TRBD1 (5 bases). The germline gives CDR1 LNHNV, CDR2 YYDKDF (reference sequence). This CDR3 has 13 residues. Trimming shortened V by 3 bases and J by 5 bases, and 10 bases separated the two germline ends. The CDR3 DNA reads TGTGCCACCAGCAGCGGCAGGGTTGAGACCCAGTACTTC. This gives the protein CATSSGRVETQYF.

The CDR3 reads CASRPGQGYGEQFF. The CDR3, as DNA: TGTGCCAGCCGACCGGGACAGGGTTATGGTGAGCAGTTCTTC. V usage is TRBV7-2 and J usage is TRBJ2-1, with 9 bases that match TRBD1. The CDR3 runs to 14 residues. Per germline, CDR1 SGHTA and CDR2 FQGNSA. V lost 8 bases to trimming and J lost 9 bases; unmatched junction nucleotides: 11.

The rearrangement links TRBV27 to TRBJ1-5; no definite D call. Trimming took off 4 bases at V and 4 bases at J, with 8 bases between the two ends. Germline loops: CDR1 MNHEY, CDR2 SMNVEV (reference sequence). The CDR3 sequence is 13 residues long. CDR3 DNA: TGTGCCAGCAGTTCCCGTGGGAATCAGCCCCAGCATTTT. Translated, it gives CASSSRGNQPQHF.

The chain carries TRBV20-1 and TRBJ2-7, with 7 bases matching TRBD2. Trimming removed 3 bases from V and 4 bases from J; junction bases left unmatched: 3. The CDR3 is made up of 12 amino acids. In germline, CDR1 is DFQATT, CDR2 SNEGSKA (reference sequence). CDR3 bases: TGCAGTGCTAGCGGGGGGACGTACGAGCAGTACTTC. It encodes CSASGGTYEQYF.

This clonotype was counted a few times. The CDR3 spells CAWIHANYGYTF. Written as DNA, the CDR3 is TGTGCCTGGATACACGCTAACTATGGCTACACCTTC. The chain has TRBV30 and TRBJ1-2; D is ambiguous. The CDR3 has 12 residues. V dropped 4 bases and J dropped 0 bases, with 6 bases sitting between them. Germline V gene sequence: CDR1 GTSNPN, CDR2 SVGIG (reference sequence).

The chain is built from TRBV18 and TRBJ1-5, with D possibly TRBD1 on 6 matching bases. This CDR3 region has 16 residues. The V gene lost 6 bases and the J gene lost 0 bases, with 15 bases spanning the gap. Germline V CDR1 and CDR2: KGHSH, LQKENI. The CDR3 DNA follows: TGTGCCAGCTCGCTATGGGGGCAGAATAGCAATCAGCCCCAGCATTTT. It is translated as CASSLWGQNSNQPQHF. Filled out from reference TRBV18 and TRBJ1-5, the complete variable domain reads NAGVMQNPRHLVRRRGQEARLRCSPMKGHSHVYWYRQLPEEGLKFMVYLQKENIIDESGMPKERFSAEFPKEGPSILRIQQVVRGDSAAYFCASSLWGQNSNQPQHFGDGTRLSIL.

This clonotype occurred a few times. This chain connects TRBV10-3 to TRBJ1-2; 10 nucleotides line up with TRBD1. This CDR3 comprises 15 residues. Germline values: CDR1 ENHRY, CDR2 SYGVKD. The V gene end was trimmed by 4 bases and the J gene end by 7 bases; junction bases not matched to a gene: 9. CDR3 loop: CAISATGTGEAGYTF. The DNA for the CDR3 is TGTGCCATCAGTGCTACCGGGACAGGGGAGGCTGGCTACACCTTC.

The chain recombines TRBV5-1 with TRBJ2-5, with 7 bases fitting TRBD1. Germline loops: CDR1 SGHRS, CDR2 YFSETQ. CDR3 length: 13 amino acids. Trimming took 2 bases from V and 4 from J; bases not matched to a gene: 2. The CDR3 reads CASSFWDRETQYF. CDR3 bases: TGCGCCAGCAGCTTTTGGGACAGAGAGACCCAGTACTTC.